A selection of T cell receptor beta chains follows, all from one sample in a study of T cell changes during pregnancy in multiple sclerosis. This table comes from immunoSEQ multiplex PCR, and its TCRdb copy is limited to in-frame clones, with some not included. The data hold 40,000 or so clones, with more than 85% observed a single time. This material consisted of CD8+ T cells from peripheral blood mononuclear cells, taken in the first trimester of pregnancy. The receptors stem from a female donor with multiple sclerosis, enrolled in a pregnancy study. CDR3s include the opening cysteine and the closing phenylalanine or tryptophan. The order of the fields is clone size, V gene, D gene, CDR3 length, J gene, CDR3 DNA, CDR3 protein. The D gene is left open where the match is weak. Size is stated for part of the rows, as once, few or many counts, or as a class when the clone is expanded.

>.|TRBV6-4|.|16|TRBJ2-2
TGTGCCAGCAGTGACTCCTTAACAACGAACACCGGGGAGCTGTTTTTT
CASSDSLTTNTGELFF
>.|TRBV4-1|.|14|TRBJ1-5
TGCGCCAGCAGCCCCGGTTCCCTCAATCAGCCCCAGCATTTT
CASSPGSLNQPQHF
>.|TRBV7-6|.|18|TRBJ1-5
TGTGCCAGCAGTCTATATGACGTGACAGCTCAGGGCAATCAGCCCCAGCATTTT
CASSLYDVTAQGNQPQHF
>.|TRBV7-3|.|12|TRBJ2-1
TGTGCCAGCAGCCCGACGGGGAATGAGCAGTTCTTC
CASSPTGNEQFF
>.|TRBV5-4|.|16|TRBJ2-2
TGTGCCAGCAGCTCGTGGGGGCCCGAGGGCACCGGGGAGCTGTTTTTT
CASSSWGPEGTGELFF
>once|TRBV13|.|13|TRBJ2-1
TGTGCCAGCAGCTTGGCCCGGGGAAATGAGCAGTTCTTC
CASSLARGNEQFF
>.|TRBV13|TRBD1|17|TRBJ1-2
TGTGCCAGCAGCTCGACGCCGGGACAGGGGACAACGGATGGCTACACCTTC
CASSSTPGQGTTDGYTF
>once|TRBV2|TRBD1|13|TRBJ1-2
TGTGCCACCCTTAAGACAGGGAACTATGGCTACACCTTC
CATLKTGNYGYTF
>.|TRBV9|TRBD1|13|TRBJ2-3
TGTGCCAGCACCGGGACAGCCACAGATACGCAGTATTTT
CASTGTATDTQYF
>.|TRBV29-1|.|12|TRBJ1-1
TGCAGCGTTGAAGACGTGTCCTCTGGGCCTTTCTTT
CSVEDVSSGPFF
>.|TRBV30|.|11|TRBJ2-3
TGTGCCTGGAGTGCTGCAGATACGCAGTATTTT
CAWSAADTQYF
>.|TRBV29-1|.|11|TRBJ1-1
TGCAGCGTTGTAGGAGAAGGTAGAGCTTTCTTT
CSVVGEGRAFF
>.|TRBV27|TRBD1|14|TRBJ1-1
TGTGCCAGCCGGATTGGGACAGGGATTACTGAAGCTTTCTTT
CASRIGTGITEAFF
>.|TRBV7-6|.|11|TRBJ2-5
TGTGCCACCAGGGGGGGAGAGACCCAGTACTTC
CATRGGETQYF
>.|TRBV7-9|TRBD1|16|TRBJ1-5
TGTGCCAGCAGCGGGACAGGGGGGTATAGCAATCAGCCCCAGCATTTT
CASSGTGGYSNQPQHF
>.|TRBV7-9|.|13|TRBJ1-2
TGTGCCAGCACCCACACGTTATTATATGGCTACACCTTC
CASTHTLLYGYTF
>.|TRBV2|TRBD2|15|TRBJ2-7
TGTGCCAGCAGTGAAGCAAGGGACTACTCCTACGAGCAGTACTTC
CASSEARDYSYEQYF
>.|TRBV30|TRBD2|14|TRBJ2-3
TGTGCCTGGAGTGAAGCGGGGTTCACAGATACGCAGTATTTT
CAWSEAGFTDTQYF
>.|TRBV4-2|.|16|TRBJ1-2
TGTGCCAGCAGCCAAGATCGAGGACAGCTTTTCGGGGGCTACACCTTC
CASSQDRGQLFGGYTF
>.|TRBV9|.|16|TRBJ2-5
TGTGCCAGCAGCGTGGTGGCTAGCCCGGGGTGGGAGACCCAGTACTTC
CASSVVASPGWETQYF
>.|TRBV6-6|.|14|TRBJ2-2
TGTGCCAGCAGTTACTCGGAGGAAGCCGGGGAGCTGTTTTTT
CASSYSEEAGELFF
>once|TRBV15|TRBD2|13|TRBJ2-1
TGTGCCACCGGACTAGCGGACTACAATGAGCAGTTCTTC
CATGLADYNEQFF
>.|TRBV15|TRBD1|18|TRBJ1-2
TGTGCCACCAGCAGAGATCGCCAGGGGGCCTCCCTCCTCTATGGCTACACCTTC
CATSRDRQGASLLYGYTF
>once|TRBV27|.|13|TRBJ2-5
TGTGCCAGCAGTTGGATAGCGCAAGAGACCCAGTACTTC
CASSWIAQETQYF
>.|TRBV6-5|.|15|TRBJ1-4
TGTGCCAGCAGGCCGAAAGCGGAGGGGTGGGAAAAACTGTTTTTT
CASRPKAEGWEKLFF
>medium-sized|TRBV4-1|.|15|TRBJ2-7
TGCGCCAGCAGCCAAGTATTCGGGGGAGGCTACGAGCAGTACTTC
CASSQVFGGGYEQYF
>once|TRBV9|.|11|TRBJ1-2
TGTGCCAGCAGCGGGGGGGGAGGCTACACCTTC
CASSGGGGYTF
>.|TRBV7-3|.|13|TRBJ2-2
TGTGCCAGCAGCTTCTCAGGGAACGGGGAGCTGTTTTTT
CASSFSGNGELFF
>.|TRBV11-2|TRBD1|16|TRBJ1-6
TGTGCCAGCAGCTTAGCCGGGACAGGGAGGAATTCACCCCTCCACTTT
CASSLAGTGRNSPLHF